These T cell receptor beta chains were read from a single sample in a study of cytomegalovirus exposure and HLA in healthy donors. Sequenced by immunoSEQ multiplex PCR; TCRdb stores in-frame clones only, minus some. Of about 150,000 clones listed, approximately 72% are singletons. Source material: PBMCs. Receptors were obtained from a man aged 18 to 30 in good health and CMV-seronegative. Both conserved end residues are trimmed from each CDR3.

ACQGSAGSPLH TRBJ1-6 TRBV30
ASSVDRGRETQY TRBJ2-5 TRBV5-1
ASSWTSGRAV TRBJ2-2 TRBV5-1
ASSNTPLAPGANVLT TRBJ2-6 TRBV9
ASSLAGQDEQY TRBJ2-7 TRBV7-7
ASSRRDPVASGSTEQY TRBJ2-7 TRBV4-1
ASSQNSPEYEQF TRBJ2-1 TRBV4-1
ASSSGDQPQH TRBJ1-5 TRBV7-9
ASSLGTSGRVNEQF TRBJ2-1 TRBV13
ASSPMEGALEQY TRBJ2-7 TRBV4-3
ASSLPGVSQPQH TRBJ1-5 TRBV28
ASSQDRSRLNPREGNEQF TRBJ2-1 TRBV4-1
ASGRPQETQY TRBJ2-5 TRBV7-2
ASSLGQMNTEAF TRBJ1-1 TRBV4-3
ATVTTSGRSNEQF TRBJ2-1 TRBV7-2
ASRGGQGPSADNLNEQF TRBJ2-1 TRBV27
ASSPGTSDGTDTQY TRBJ2-3 TRBV9
ASSRETGGRTEAF TRBJ1-1 TRBV2
ASSEQPGGSLGEQF TRBJ2-1 TRBV2
ASSRLTEPYEQY TRBJ2-7 TRBV5-5
ASSIVLAGAGLGNEQF TRBJ2-1 TRBV19
ASSLIQGVHEQY TRBJ2-7 TRBV11-2
SAFPEGAFEQY TRBJ2-7 TRBV29-1
ASSLVWTGGIDYGYT TRBJ1-2 TRBV5-4
ASIPGQGIYEQY TRBJ2-7 TRBV6-1
ASSPRQGLGNQPQH TRBJ1-5 TRBV18
ASSVAGLAGVRGTEQY TRBJ2-7 TRBV9
ASSLSGSGANVLT TRBJ2-6 TRBV5-1
ASTITGWDEKLF TRBJ1-4 TRBV7-9
ASSQDAPGTKLQETQY TRBJ2-5 TRBV4-3
ASRRGLAGGAGELF TRBJ2-2 TRBV4-1
ASSFRGAEKLF TRBJ1-4 TRBV5-4
ASSSTGATNTEAF TRBJ1-1 TRBV5-1
ASSPFPMTVDGYT TRBJ1-2 TRBV4-3
ASSLVVAGGPNEQF TRBJ2-1 TRBV7-8
AGSEGLAGGGETQY TRBJ2-5 TRBV2
ASSYVRDSKF TRBJ2-1 TRBV6-6
ASRQIGGGKLF TRBJ1-4 TRBV2
ASSYSRTGELF TRBJ2-2 TRBV6-5
ASSLRPGQGGTDTQY TRBJ2-3 TRBV27
ASSLGGGGWGDEQF TRBJ2-1 TRBV11-2